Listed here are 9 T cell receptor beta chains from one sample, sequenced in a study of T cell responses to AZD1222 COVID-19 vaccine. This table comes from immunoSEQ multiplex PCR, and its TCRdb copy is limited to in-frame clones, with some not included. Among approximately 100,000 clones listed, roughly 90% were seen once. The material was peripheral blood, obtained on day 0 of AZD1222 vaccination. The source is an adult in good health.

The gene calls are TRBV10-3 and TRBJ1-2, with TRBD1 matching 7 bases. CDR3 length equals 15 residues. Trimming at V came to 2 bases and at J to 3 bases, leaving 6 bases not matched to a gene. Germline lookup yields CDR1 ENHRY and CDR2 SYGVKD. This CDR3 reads CAISEAETGYYGYTF. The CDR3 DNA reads TGTGCCATCAGTGAGGCGGAGACAGGGTACTATGGCTACACCTTC.

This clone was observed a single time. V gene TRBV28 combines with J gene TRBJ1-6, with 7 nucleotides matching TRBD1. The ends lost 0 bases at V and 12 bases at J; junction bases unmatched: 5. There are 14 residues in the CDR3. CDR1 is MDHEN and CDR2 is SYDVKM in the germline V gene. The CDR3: CASSLWQGDRPLHF. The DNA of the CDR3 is TGTGCCAGCAGTTTATGGCAGGGGGACCGACCCCTCCACTTT.

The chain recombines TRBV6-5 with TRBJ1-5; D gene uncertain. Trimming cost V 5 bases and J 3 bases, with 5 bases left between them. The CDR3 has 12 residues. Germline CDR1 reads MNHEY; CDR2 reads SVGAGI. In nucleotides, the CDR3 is TGTGCCAGCAGTACAACCAATCAGCCCCAGCATTTT. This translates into CASSTTNQPQHF.

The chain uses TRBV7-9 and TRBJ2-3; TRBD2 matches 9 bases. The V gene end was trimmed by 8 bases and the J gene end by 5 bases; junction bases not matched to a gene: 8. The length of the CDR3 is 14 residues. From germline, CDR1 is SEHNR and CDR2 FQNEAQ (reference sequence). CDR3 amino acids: CASLSGTSLDTQYF. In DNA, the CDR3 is TGTGCCAGCCTCTCCGGGACTAGCCTAGATACGCAGTATTTT.

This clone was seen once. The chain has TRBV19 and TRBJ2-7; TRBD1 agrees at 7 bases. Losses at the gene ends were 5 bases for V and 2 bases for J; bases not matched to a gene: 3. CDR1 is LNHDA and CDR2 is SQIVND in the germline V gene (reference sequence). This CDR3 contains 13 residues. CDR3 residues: CASSPGTAYEQYF. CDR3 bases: TGTGCCAGTAGTCCCGGGACAGCCTACGAGCAGTACTTC.

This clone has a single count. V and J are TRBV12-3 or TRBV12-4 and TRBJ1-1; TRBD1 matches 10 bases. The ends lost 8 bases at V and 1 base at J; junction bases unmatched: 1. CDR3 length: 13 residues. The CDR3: CASGQGGNTEAFF. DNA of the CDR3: TGTGCCAGCGGACAGGGGGGGAACACTGAAGCTTTCTTT.

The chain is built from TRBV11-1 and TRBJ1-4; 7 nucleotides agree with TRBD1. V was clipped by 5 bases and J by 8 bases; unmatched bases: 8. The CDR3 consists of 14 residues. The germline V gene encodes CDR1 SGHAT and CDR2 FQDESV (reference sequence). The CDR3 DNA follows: TGTGCCAGCAGCCGGGGACAGTTGGGGGAAAAACTGTTTTTT. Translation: CASSRGQLGEKLFF. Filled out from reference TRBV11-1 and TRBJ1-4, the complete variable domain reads EAEVAQSPRYKITEKSQAVAFWCDPISGHATLYWYRQILGQGPELLVQFQDESVVDDSQLPKDRFSAERLKGVDSTLKIQPAELGDSAMYLCASSRGQLGEKLFFGSGTQLSVL.

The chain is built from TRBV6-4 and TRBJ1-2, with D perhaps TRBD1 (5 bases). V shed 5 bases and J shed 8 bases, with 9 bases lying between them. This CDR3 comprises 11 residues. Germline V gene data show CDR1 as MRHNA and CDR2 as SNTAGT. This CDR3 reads CASSQGAGYTF. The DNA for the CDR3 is TGTGCCAGCAGTCAGGGTGCCGGCTACACCTTC.

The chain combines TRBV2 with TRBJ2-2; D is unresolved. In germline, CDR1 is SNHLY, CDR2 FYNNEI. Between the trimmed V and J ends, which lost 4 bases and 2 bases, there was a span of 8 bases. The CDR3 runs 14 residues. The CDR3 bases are TGTGCCAGCAGTGGGCAGACCAACACCGGGGAGCTGTTTTTT. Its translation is CASSGQTNTGELFF.